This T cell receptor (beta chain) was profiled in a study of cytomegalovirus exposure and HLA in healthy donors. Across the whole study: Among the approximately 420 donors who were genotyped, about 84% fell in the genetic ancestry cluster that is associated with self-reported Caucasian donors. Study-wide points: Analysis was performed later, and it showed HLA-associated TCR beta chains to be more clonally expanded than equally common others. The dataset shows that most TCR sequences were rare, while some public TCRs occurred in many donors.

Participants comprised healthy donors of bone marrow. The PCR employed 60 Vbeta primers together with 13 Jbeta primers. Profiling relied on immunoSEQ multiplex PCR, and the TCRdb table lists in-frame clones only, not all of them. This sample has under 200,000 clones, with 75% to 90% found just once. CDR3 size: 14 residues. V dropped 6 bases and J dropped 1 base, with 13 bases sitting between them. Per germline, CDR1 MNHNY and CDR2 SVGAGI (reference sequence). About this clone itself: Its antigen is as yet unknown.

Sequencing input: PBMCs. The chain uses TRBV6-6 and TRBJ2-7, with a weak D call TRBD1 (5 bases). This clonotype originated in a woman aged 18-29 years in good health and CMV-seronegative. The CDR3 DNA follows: TGTGCCAGCAGAAGAGTGCAGGGATCCTACGAGCAGTACTTC. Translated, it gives CASRRVQGSYEQYF.